A selection of T cell receptor beta chains follows, all from one sample in a study of human T cells and chemical hapten exposure. TCRdb fed the RACE reads into MiXCR, producing one record per CDR3 protein. The sample lists approximately 71,000 distinct CDR3 sequences; approximately 10% were seen once. Sequencing used whole blood, obtained in connection with sensitization to the hapten diphenylcyclopropenone (DPC). The receptors derive from a woman in her forties or fifties with alopecia areata. Some clones in this sample may be carry-over from other donors' samples. The CDR3 runs from the conserved cysteine through the conserved F or W. A D gene is named only where the DNA matches it firmly. Only some rows state a clone size, as once, few, many or a class for expanded clones.

v_call,d_call,clone_size,j_call,cdr3_aa,cdr3_nt
TRBV20-1,-,few,TRBJ2-3,CSARVGASTDTQYF,TGCAGTGCTAGGGTGGGGGCTAGCACAGATACGCAGTATTTT
TRBV20-1,-,-,TRBJ1-4,CSVTTIWGTGEKLFF,TGCAGTGTCACGACGATCTGGGGGACGGGGGAAAAACTGTTTTTT
TRBV5-1,-,-,TRBJ2-1,CASSPEGQPTYNEQFF,TGCGCCAGCAGCCCGGAGGGACAGCCCACCTACAATGAGCAGTTCTTC
TRBV29-1,-,-,TRBJ2-5,CSAVRQETQYF,TGCAGCGCGGTCAGGCAAGAGACCCAGTACTTC
TRBV6-2/TRBV6-3,TRBD1,-,TRBJ1-6,CASRSLNRGLNSPLHF,TGTGCCAGCAGATCTCTAAACAGGGGATTAAATTCACCCCTCCACTTT
TRBV28,TRBD2,few,TRBJ2-3,CASTPLPGTSGGTDTQYF,TGTGCCAGCACCCCCCTGCCGGGCACTAGCGGGGGTACAGATACGCAGTATTTT
TRBV3-1,TRBD1,few,TRBJ2-5,CASSPDRQETQYF,TGTGCCAGCAGCCCGGACAGGCAAGAGACCCAGTACTTC
TRBV20-1,-,many,TRBJ1-3,CSARDEGSGNTIYF,TGCAGTGCTAGAGATGAGGGCTCTGGAAACACCATATATTTT
TRBV7-8,-,many,TRBJ1-1,CASSFSGGGFVTEAFF,TGTGCCAGCAGCTTCTCGGGAGGGGGGTTCGTCACTGAAGCTTTCTTT
TRBV4-2,TRBD2,few,TRBJ2-7,CASSRGLAGTYEQYF,TGTGCCAGCAGCAGGGGACTAGCGGGGACCTACGAGCAGTACTTC
TRBV2,-,many,TRBJ2-3,CASNSPYTDTQYF,TGTGCCAGCAATTCCCCCTACACAGATACGCAGTATTTT
TRBV20-1,TRBD1,-,TRBJ1-2,CSARTGGYGYTF,TGCAGTGCTAGAACAGGGGGCTATGGCTACACCTTC
TRBV11-2,-,many,TRBJ2-2,CASSLDVLKDRHTGELFF,TGTGCCAGCAGCTTAGACGTTTTAAAGGACAGACACACCGGGGAGCTGTTTTTT
TRBV9,TRBD2,-,TRBJ2-5,CASSRGGKETQYF,TGTGCCAGCAGCCGCGGGGGGAAAGAGACCCAGTACTTC
TRBV4-2,TRBD2,many,TRBJ2-7,CASSQDSGRVYEQYF,TGTGCCAGCAGCCAAGACAGCGGGAGGGTATACGAGCAGTACTTC
TRBV6-5,TRBD1,few,TRBJ2-3,CASSYGQGKVSTQYF,TGTGCCAGCAGTTATGGACAGGGCAAAGTCTCTACGCAGTATTTT
TRBV18,-,many,TRBJ2-2,CASSRSVQGVAGELFF,TGTGCCAGCTCACGGAGCGTACAGGGAGTCGCCGGGGAGCTGTTTTTT
TRBV3-1,TRBD2,many,TRBJ2-1,CASSQGLAGNNEQFF,TGTGCCAGCAGCCAGGGACTAGCGGGTAACAATGAGCAGTTCTTC
TRBV7-7,-,many,TRBJ1-1,CASSLPGAGTEAFF,TGTGCTAGCAGCCTTCCAGGGGCGGGCACTGAAGCTTTCTTT
TRBV18,-,many,TRBJ1-1,CASSPRGLNTEAFF,TGTGCCAGCTCACCCCGGGGGCTGAACACTGAAGCTTTCTTT
TRBV12-3/TRBV12-4,-,-,TRBJ1-6,CASSSSGSPLHF,TGTGCCAGCAGTTCCAGCGGTTCACCCCTCCACTTT
TRBV7-2,-,-,TRBJ2-3,CASSSGRSTDTQYF,TGTGCCAGCAGCTCTGGAAGGAGCACAGATACGCAGTATTTT
TRBV5-1,-,many,TRBJ1-5,CASSLEAGYNQPQHF,TGCGCCAGCAGCTTGGAGGCAGGCTACAATCAGCCCCAGCATTTT
TRBV5-1,-,-,TRBJ1-1,CASRSNTEAFF,TGCGCCAGCAGGTCGAACACTGAAGCTTTCTTT
TRBV7-7,TRBD2,many,TRBJ2-1,CASSLQFIAGGHNEQFF,TGTGCTAGCAGCTTACAATTCATAGCGGGTGGCCACAATGAGCAGTTCTTC
TRBV28,-,many,TRBJ1-2,CASSLSGGGYGYTF,TGTGCCAGCAGTTTATCTGGGGGCGGCTATGGCTACACCTTC
TRBV25-1,TRBD1,few,TRBJ1-2,CASRNTGTGKVGYTF,TGTGCCAGCAGAAACACCGGGACAGGGAAAGTCGGCTACACCTTC
TRBV18,-,few,TRBJ1-1,CASSPLRGSTEAFF,TGTGCCAGCTCACCATTACGGGGGAGCACTGAAGCTTTCTTT
TRBV5-1,-,many,TRBJ2-1,CASSPGGEQFF,TGCGCCAGCAGCCCCGGGGGTGAGCAGTTCTTC
TRBV12-3/TRBV12-4,-,few,TRBJ1-2,CASSSRGQYYYGYTF,TGTGCCAGCAGTTCCCGTGGACAGTACTACTATGGCTACACCTTC
TRBV7-2,-,many,TRBJ2-6,CASRSASGANVLTF,TGTGCCAGCAGAAGTGCATCCGGGGCCAACGTCCTGACTTTC
TRBV10-3,-,once,TRBJ2-3,CAFSAGWADTQYF,TGTGCCTTCAGTGCAGGATGGGCAGATACGCAGTATTTT
TRBV5-4,-,many,TRBJ2-2,CASSSYPSSAGAGELFF,TGTGCCAGCAGCTCCTATCCCTCCAGCGCCGGGGCCGGGGAGCTGTTTTTT
TRBV20-1,-,-,TRBJ1-5,CSARNLRQGGNQPQHF,TGCAGTGCTAGAAATCTAAGGCAGGGCGGCAATCAGCCCCAGCATTTT
TRBV29-1,TRBD1,few,TRBJ1-1,CSVETETGRRPFF,TGCAGCGTTGAAACCGAGACAGGGCGGAGGCCTTTCTTT
TRBV29-1,-,many,TRBJ1-1,CSVEVIWGTVNTEAFF,TGCAGCGTTGAAGTTATTTGGGGTACAGTGAACACTGAAGCTTTCTTT
TRBV12-3/TRBV12-4,TRBD2,many,TRBJ2-2,CASSLMGGKELFF,TGTGCCAGCAGTTTGATGGGGGGGAAGGAGCTGTTTTTT
TRBV29-1,-,-,TRBJ2-4,CSVVRDSGNIQYF,TGCAGCGTTGTCAGGGACAGCGGGAACATTCAGTACTTC
TRBV5-6,-,many,TRBJ1-1,CASSRLEVLTRQLNTEAFF,TGTGCCAGCAGCCGCTTAGAGGTCCTTACACGACAGTTGAACACTGAAGCTTTCTTT
TRBV12-3/TRBV12-4,TRBD1,-,TRBJ1-2,CASSFQDRNYRYTF,TGTGCCAGCAGTTTCCAGGACAGGAACTATCGCTACACCTTC
TRBV28,-,few,TRBJ1-5,CASMSNQPQHF,TGTGCCAGCATGTCAAATCAGCCCCAGCATTTT
TRBV2,-,many,TRBJ2-1,CASSVGGEQFF,TGTGCCAGCAGTGTGGGAGGTGAGCAGTTCTTC
TRBV6-6,-,few,TRBJ1-2,CASSLDTLGDGYTF,TGTGCCAGCAGTTTGGACACATTAGGGGATGGCTACACCTTC
TRBV6-5,-,many,TRBJ2-3,CASSYQGVTDTQYF,TGTGCCAGCAGTTACCAAGGGGTGACAGATACGCAGTATTTT
TRBV4-1,-,few,TRBJ1-2,CASSQEGQNGYTF,TGCGCCAGCAGCCAAGAAGGCCAGAATGGCTACACCTTC
TRBV6-2/TRBV6-3,-,many,TRBJ1-6,CASSYSNTRGGPSPLHF,TGTGCCAGCAGTTACTCGAATACGCGGGGAGGTCCTTCACCCCTCCACTTT
TRBV12-3/TRBV12-4,-,few,TRBJ1-2,CASNGPKRYGYTF,TGTGCCAGCAACGGACCAAAGCGCTATGGCTACACCTTC
TRBV9,-,-,TRBJ2-1,CASSWSASSYNEQFF,TGTGCCAGCAGCTGGTCGGCGAGCTCCTACAATGAGCAGTTCTTC
TRBV6-2/TRBV6-3,-,-,TRBJ2-5,CASSPGGAQETQYF,TGTGCCAGCAGTCCAGGCGGCGCCCAAGAGACCCAGTACTTC
TRBV7-2,TRBD2,-,TRBJ2-5,CASSFELAGGGETQYF,TGTGCCAGCAGCTTTGAACTAGCGGGAGGCGGGGAGACCCAGTACTTC
TRBV29-1,TRBD1,-,TRBJ2-7,CSVFLDRAKGEQYF,TGCAGCGTCTTCCTCGACAGGGCGAAGGGCGAGCAGTACTTC
TRBV10-2,-,many,TRBJ2-7,CASEQGSSSYEQYF,TGCGCCAGCGAACAGGGATCTAGCTCCTACGAGCAGTACTTC
TRBV7-9,-,-,TRBJ1-5,CASSFEGGQPQHF,TGTGCCAGCAGCTTTGAGGGAGGGCAGCCCCAGCATTTT
TRBV21-1,-,many,TRBJ1-2,CASSIRVQIGYTF,TGTGCCAGCAGCATCAGGGTTCAAATTGGCTACACCTTC
TRBV4-2,-,many,TRBJ2-7,CASSSTGDSPKQYF,TGTGCCAGCAGCTCAACGGGGGACTCACCCAAGCAGTACTTC